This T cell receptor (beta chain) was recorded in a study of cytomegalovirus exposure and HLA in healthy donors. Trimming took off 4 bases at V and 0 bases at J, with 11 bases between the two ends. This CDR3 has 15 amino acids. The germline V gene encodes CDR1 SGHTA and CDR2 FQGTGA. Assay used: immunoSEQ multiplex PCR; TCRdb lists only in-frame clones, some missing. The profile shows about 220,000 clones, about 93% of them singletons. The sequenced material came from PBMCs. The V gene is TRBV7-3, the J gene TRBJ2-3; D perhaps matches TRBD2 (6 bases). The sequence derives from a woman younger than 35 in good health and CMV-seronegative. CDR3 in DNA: TGTGCCAGCAGCTCGTTGAGCGGGAGCACAGATACGCAGTATTTT. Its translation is CASSSLSGSTDTQYF. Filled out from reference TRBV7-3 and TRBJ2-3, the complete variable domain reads GAGVSQTPSNKVTEKGKYVELRCDPISGHTALYWYRQSLGQGPEFLIYFQGTGAADDSGLPNDRFFAVRPEGSVSTLKIQRTERGDSAVYLCASSSLSGSTDTQYFGPGTRLTVL.